This is a list of T cell receptor beta chains from one sample in a study of T-cell reconstitution after alpha-beta-depleted transplantation in children. Via MiXCR, TCRdb re-called the PCR reads, giving one row per CDR3 protein. The repertoire consists of around 500,000 distinct CDR3 sequences, with approximately 13% occurring once and the leading ten covering about 5.4%. Sequenced material: PBMCs from the stem cell graft donor, taken from the stem cell graft. These receptors all stem from a human donor who donated a stem cell graft to a child with combined immunodeficiency. CDR3s include the opening cysteine and the closing phenylalanine or tryptophan. Fields, in order: D gene, J gene, clone size, V gene, CDR3 DNA, CDR3 protein. A D gene is named only where the DNA matches it firmly. Size is omitted from some rows. Given values are once, few, many or a class for expanded clones.

>NA|TRBJ2-5|many|TRBV5-1
TGCGCCAGCAGCTTGGTACTAGCCCAAGAGACCCAGTACTTC
CASSLVLAQETQYF
>TRBD2|TRBJ2-7|few|TRBV18
TGTGCCAGCTCACCAATGCCTAGCGGGGGCTCATACGAGCAGTACTTC
CASSPMPSGGSYEQYF
>TRBD2|TRBJ2-7|NA|TRBV6-7
TGTACCAGCAGTTCTAGGGGGTCTAGCGGGGGCTCTATAAACGAGCAGTACTTC
CTSSSRGSSGGSINEQYF
>NA|TRBJ2-1|NA|TRBV27
TGTGCCAGCCCTTCGGAGGGTCTTTGGCTTAATGAGCAGTTCTTC
CASPSEGLWLNEQFF
>TRBD1|TRBJ2-5|many|TRBV18
TGTGCCAGCTCACCACCGGTCGGGACAGGGGGCGCCAACCAAGAGACCCAGTACTTC
CASSPPVGTGGANQETQYF
>NA|TRBJ2-7|NA|TRBV5-1
TGCGCCAGCAGCTTGTACGGCAGGGACTACGAGCAGTACTTC
CASSLYGRDYEQYF
>TRBD2|TRBJ2-3|NA|TRBV7-9
TGTGCCAGCAGCCCAGTAGGGACTAGCGGGGGCACAGATACGCAGTATTTT
CASSPVGTSGGTDTQYF
>TRBD2|TRBJ2-7|few|TRBV7-2
TGTGCCAGCAGCCGACTAGCGACCTACGAGCAGTACTTC
CASSRLATYEQYF
>TRBD1|TRBJ1-6|NA|TRBV3-1
TGTGCCAGCAGCCTACTAGACAGGGGGATTGGCAATTCACCCCTCCACTTT
CASSLLDRGIGNSPLHF
>TRBD1|TRBJ2-1|many|TRBV6-2/TRBV6-3
TGTGCCAGCCGGGACAGGGGGTCCTACAATGAGCAGTTCTTC
CASRDRGSYNEQFF
>NA|TRBJ2-7|few|TRBV20-1
TGCAGTGCTAGCAAGCTTCCCAACTACGAGCAGTACTTC
CSASKLPNYEQYF
>NA|TRBJ2-5|few|TRBV29-1
TGCAGCGTTGAAGGGAGGGGCCAAGAGACCCAGTACTTC
CSVEGRGQETQYF
>NA|TRBJ2-7|many|TRBV18
TGTGCCAGCTCGCCCGGACATCCTAGCTCCTACGAGCAGTACTTC
CASSPGHPSSYEQYF
>NA|TRBJ2-1|few|TRBV29-1
TGCAGCGTTGTGCGGAACGGTAATGAGCAGTTCTTC
CSVVRNGNEQFF
>NA|TRBJ2-3|NA|TRBV7-9
TGTGCCAGCAGTCGGGTCCTTCACCACACAGATACGCAGTATTTT
CASSRVLHHTDTQYF
>TRBD2|TRBJ2-3|NA|TRBV7-8
TGTGCCAGCAGCCCTACCACCGGGACTAGCGGGGGAAGCACAGATACGCAGTATTTT
CASSPTTGTSGGSTDTQYF
>NA|TRBJ1-1|few|TRBV12-3/TRBV12-4
TGTGCCAGCAGTTTAGCGGGGTACGGAGTGAACACTGAAGCTTTCTTT
CASSLAGYGVNTEAFF
>NA|TRBJ1-1|many|TRBV18
TGTGCCAGCTCACCTGGGGGCTGGGGCACTGAAGCTTTCTTT
CASSPGGWGTEAFF
>TRBD1|TRBJ1-2|NA|TRBV27
TGTGCCAGCAGTTTTGGGCAGGGGGTGGGCGGCTACACCTTC
CASSFGQGVGGYTF
>NA|TRBJ2-2|NA|TRBV9
TGTGCCAGCAGCGTGAACCAACAGGGTCCGAACACCGGGGAGCTGTTTTTT
CASSVNQQGPNTGELFF
>NA|TRBJ2-5|NA|TRBV10-3
TGTGCCATCAGTCAGGGACTCCGCCAGGAGACCCAGTACTTC
CAISQGLRQETQYF
>NA|TRBJ2-2|once|TRBV4-3
TGCGCCAGCAGCCAAGATCTTTTCGGGGAGCTGTTTTTT
CASSQDLFGELFF